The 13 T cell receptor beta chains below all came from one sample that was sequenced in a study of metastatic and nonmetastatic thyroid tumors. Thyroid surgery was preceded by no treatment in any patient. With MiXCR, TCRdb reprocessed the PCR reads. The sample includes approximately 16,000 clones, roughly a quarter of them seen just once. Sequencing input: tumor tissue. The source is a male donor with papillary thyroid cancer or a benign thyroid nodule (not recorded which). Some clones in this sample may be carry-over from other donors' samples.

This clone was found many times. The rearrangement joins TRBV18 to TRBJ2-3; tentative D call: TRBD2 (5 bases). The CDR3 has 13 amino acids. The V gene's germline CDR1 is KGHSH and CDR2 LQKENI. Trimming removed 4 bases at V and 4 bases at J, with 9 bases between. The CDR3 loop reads CASSRTRADTQYF. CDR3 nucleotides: TGTGCCAGCTCACGGACGCGGGCAGATACGCAGTATTTT.

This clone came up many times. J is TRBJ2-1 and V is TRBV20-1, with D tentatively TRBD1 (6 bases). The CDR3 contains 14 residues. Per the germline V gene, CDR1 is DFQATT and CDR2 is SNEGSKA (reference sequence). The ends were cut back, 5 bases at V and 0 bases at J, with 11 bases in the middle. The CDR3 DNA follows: TGCAGTGCTCCACAGGGAATCTCCTACAATGAGCAGTTCTTC. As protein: CSAPQGISYNEQFF.

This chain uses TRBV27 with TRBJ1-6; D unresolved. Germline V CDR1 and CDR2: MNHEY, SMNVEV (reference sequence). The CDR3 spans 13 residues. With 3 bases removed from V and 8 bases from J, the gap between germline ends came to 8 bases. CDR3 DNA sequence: TGTGCCAGCAGTTTTGGACGGGATTCACCCCTCCACTTT. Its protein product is CASSFGRDSPLHF.

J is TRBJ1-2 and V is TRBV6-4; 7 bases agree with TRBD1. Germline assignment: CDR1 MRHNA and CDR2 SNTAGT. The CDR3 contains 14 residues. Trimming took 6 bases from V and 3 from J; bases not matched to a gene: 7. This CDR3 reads CASSQVGTDYGYTF. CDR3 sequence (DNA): TGTGCCAGCAGCCAAGTGGGGACAGACTATGGCTACACCTTC.

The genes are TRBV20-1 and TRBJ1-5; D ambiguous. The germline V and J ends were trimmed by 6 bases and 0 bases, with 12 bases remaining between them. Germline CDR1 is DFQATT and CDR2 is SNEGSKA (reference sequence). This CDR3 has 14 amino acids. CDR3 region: CSADALGSNQPQHF. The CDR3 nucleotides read TGCAGTGCCGATGCTCTTGGTAGCAATCAGCCCCAGCATTTT.

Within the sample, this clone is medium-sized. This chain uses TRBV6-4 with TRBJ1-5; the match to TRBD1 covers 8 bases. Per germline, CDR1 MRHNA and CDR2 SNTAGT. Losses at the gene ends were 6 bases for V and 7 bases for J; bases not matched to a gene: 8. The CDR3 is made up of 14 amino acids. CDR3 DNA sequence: TGTGCCAGCAGCGGACAGGGAGGAGGGCAGCCCCAGCATTTT. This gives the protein CASSGQGGGQPQHF.

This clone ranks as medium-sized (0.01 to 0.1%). The DNA of the CDR3 is TGTGCCAGCAGCTCCCTTCGGGGGCGGGGGGATACGCAGTATTTT. Amino acids: CASSSLRGRGDTQYF. V and J are TRBV13 and TRBJ2-3, with D tentatively TRBD2 (7 bases). Germline-derived CDR1 and CDR2 are PRHDT and FYEKMQ (reference sequence). The CDR3 loop spans 15 amino acids. V dropped 4 bases and J dropped 6 bases, with 17 bases sitting between them.

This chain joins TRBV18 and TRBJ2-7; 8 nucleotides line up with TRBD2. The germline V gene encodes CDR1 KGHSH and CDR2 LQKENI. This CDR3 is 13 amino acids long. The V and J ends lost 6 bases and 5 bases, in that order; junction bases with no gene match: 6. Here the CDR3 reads CASSPGTSNEQYF. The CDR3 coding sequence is TGTGCCAGCTCTCCCGGGACTAGTAACGAGCAGTACTTC.

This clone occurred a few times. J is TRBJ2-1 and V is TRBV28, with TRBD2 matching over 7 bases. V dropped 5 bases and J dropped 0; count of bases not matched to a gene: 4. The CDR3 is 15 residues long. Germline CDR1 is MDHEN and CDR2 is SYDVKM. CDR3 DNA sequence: TGTGCCAGCAGTGTAGCGGGTGTCTCCTACAATGAGCAGTTCTTC. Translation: CASSVAGVSYNEQFF.

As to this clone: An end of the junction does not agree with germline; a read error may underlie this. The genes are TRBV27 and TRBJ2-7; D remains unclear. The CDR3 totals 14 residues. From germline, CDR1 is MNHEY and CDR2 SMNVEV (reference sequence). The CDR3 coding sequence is TGTACCAGCAGTTTTGGCATGGTGGCCTACGAGCAGTACTTC. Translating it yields CTSSFGMVAYEQYF.

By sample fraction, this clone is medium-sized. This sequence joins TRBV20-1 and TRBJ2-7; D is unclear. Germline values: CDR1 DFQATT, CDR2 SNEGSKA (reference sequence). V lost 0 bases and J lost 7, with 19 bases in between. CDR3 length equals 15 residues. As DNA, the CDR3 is TGCAGTGCTAGAGACCTCCAGCCTCTCCTCGGAGAGCAGTACTTC. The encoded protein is CSARDLQPLLGEQYF.

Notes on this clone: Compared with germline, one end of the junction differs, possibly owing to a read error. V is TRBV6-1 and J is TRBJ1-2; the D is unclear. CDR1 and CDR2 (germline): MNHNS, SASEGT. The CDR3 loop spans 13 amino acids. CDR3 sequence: CASNDDPRLGYNF. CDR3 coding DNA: TGTGCCAGCAACGATGATCCCCGGTTGGGCTACAACTTC.

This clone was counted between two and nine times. CDR3 coding DNA: TGTGCCAGCAGTTTATCCGGGCCCACCTACGAGCAGTACTTC. It is translated as CASSLSGPTYEQYF. The chain employs TRBV27 and TRBJ2-7; unclear D gene. The length of the CDR3 is 14 residues. Looked up from germline, CDR1 is MNHEY and CDR2 is SMNVEV (reference sequence). The V and J ends lost 0 bases and 2 bases respectively, with 8 bases between them.